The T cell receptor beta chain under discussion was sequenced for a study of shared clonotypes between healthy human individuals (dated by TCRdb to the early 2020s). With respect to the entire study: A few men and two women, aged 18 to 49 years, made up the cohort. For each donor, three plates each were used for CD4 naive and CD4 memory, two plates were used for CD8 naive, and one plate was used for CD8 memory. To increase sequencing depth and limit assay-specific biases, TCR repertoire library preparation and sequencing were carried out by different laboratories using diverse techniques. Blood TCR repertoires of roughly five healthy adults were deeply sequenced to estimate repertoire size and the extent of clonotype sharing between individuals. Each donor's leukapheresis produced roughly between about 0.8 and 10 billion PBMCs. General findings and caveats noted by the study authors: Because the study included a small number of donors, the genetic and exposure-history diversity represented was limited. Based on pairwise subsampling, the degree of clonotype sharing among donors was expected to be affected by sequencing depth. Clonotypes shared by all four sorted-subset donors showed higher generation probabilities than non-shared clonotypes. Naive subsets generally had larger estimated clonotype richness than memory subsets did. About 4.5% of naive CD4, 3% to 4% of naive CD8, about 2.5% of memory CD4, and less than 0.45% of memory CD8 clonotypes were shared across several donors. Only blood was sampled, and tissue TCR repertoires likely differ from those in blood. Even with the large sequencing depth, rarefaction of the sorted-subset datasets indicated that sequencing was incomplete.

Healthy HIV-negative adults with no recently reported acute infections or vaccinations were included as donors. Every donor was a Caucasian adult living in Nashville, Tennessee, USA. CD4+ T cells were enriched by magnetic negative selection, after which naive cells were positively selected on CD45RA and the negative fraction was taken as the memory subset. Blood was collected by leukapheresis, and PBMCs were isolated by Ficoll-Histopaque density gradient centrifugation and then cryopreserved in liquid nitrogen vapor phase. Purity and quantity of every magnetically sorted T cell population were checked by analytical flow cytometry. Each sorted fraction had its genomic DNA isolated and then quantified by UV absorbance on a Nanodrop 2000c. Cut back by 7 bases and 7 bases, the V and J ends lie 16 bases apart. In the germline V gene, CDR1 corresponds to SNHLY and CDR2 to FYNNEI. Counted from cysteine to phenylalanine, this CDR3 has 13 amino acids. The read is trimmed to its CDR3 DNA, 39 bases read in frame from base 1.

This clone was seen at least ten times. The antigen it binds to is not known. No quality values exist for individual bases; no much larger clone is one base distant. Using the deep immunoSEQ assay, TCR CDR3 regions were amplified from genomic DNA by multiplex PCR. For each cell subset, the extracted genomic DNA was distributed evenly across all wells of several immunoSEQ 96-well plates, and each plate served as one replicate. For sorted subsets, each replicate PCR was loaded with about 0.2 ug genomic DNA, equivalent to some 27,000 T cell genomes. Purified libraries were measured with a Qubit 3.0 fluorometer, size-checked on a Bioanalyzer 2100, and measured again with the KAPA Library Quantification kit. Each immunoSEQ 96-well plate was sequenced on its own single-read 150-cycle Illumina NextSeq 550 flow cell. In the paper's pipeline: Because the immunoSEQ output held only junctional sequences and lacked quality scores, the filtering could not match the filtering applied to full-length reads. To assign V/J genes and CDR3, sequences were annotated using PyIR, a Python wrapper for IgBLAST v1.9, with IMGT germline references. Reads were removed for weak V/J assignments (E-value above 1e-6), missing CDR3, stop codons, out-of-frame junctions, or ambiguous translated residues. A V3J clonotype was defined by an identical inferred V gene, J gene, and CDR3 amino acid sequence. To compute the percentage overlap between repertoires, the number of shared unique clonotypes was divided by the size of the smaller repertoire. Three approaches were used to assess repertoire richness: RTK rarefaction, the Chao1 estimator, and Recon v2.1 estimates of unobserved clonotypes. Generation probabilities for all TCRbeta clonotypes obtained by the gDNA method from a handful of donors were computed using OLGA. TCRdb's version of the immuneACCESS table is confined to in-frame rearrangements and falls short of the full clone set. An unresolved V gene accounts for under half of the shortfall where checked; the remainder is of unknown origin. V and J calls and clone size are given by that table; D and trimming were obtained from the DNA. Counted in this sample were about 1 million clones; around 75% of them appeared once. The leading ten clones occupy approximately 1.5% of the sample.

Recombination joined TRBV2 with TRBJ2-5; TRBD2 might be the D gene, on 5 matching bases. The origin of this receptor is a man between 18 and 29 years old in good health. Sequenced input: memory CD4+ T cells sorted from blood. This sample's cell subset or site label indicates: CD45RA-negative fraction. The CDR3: CASKFTREGTQYF. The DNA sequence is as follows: TGTGCCAGCAAATTTACCAGAGAGGGGACCCAGTACTTC.